This T cell receptor beta chain was captured in a study of CD4 T cells in relation to SARS-CoV-2 and coronaviruses. The overall study: TCR beta CDR3s were sequenced after approximately ten-day antigen culture of PBMCs. The HLA restriction of the shared crossreactive spike epitopes was mapped. No peptide or an HIV-1 Nef peptide pool served as negative control. Study-level points and caveats: No donor gave both pre-pandemic and post-infection samples.

On this clone: Its antigen is as yet unknown.

The assay was immunoSEQ multiplex PCR, and TCRdb's table has in-frame clones only and misses some. The profile shows about 20,000 clones, just under 80% of them singletons. CDR3 size: 14 residues. With V trimmed by 2 bases and J by 6 bases, 6 bases remained unmatched. Germline V gene lookup returns CDR1 MRHNA and CDR2 SNTAGT. The unexposed donors gave CD4+ T cells in about 2010-2019, prior to COVID-19. After around nine days of culture, CD4+ T cells were isolated. The sample consisted of CD4+ T cells from PBMCs, cultured in vitro. This clonotype was sampled from a human donor in good health. The J gene is TRBJ1-2, the V gene TRBV6-4; TRBD1 aligns across 7 bases. DNA for the CDR3: TGTGCCAGCAGTGACGGGCAGGGGGTAGATGGCTACACCTTC. Amino acid sequence: CASSDGQGVDGYTF.